This T cell receptor (beta chain) was found in a study of blood T cells in healthy people across ages. A J-beta primer mix and a sample-barcoded 5' primer were used in a second PCR of roughly 7 to 12 cycles. Each cDNA molecule was tagged by a template-switch adaptor with 12 random nucleotides. Sequencing yielded, for each sample, at least 3 million paired-end reads carrying CDR3. In TCRdb, the 5' RACE reads were re-called with MiXCR into one record per CDR3 protein. The table lists 790,000 or so distinct CDR3 sequences, more than 35% of them singletons. This clonotype was seen only a few times. Input material: blood. The source is an older man in good health.

The CDR3 region is CSVDQGAGGYTF. The CDR3 DNA is TGCAGCGTTGACCAGGGGGCTGGGGGCTACACCTTC. This rearrangement joins TRBV29-1 to TRBJ1-2; 8 positions agree with TRBD1. Germline V gives CDR1 SQVTM, CDR2 ANQGSEA. This CDR3 spans 12 amino acids. V trimming: 3 bases; J trimming: 8 bases; junction bases outside the gene matches: 5.